The present T cell receptor beta chain was sequenced within a study of shared clonotypes between healthy human individuals. Study-wide findings and caveats: It was expected that sequencing depth would affect clonotype sharing among donors.

TCRdb keeps only in-frame clones here, not all; method: immunoSEQ multiplex PCR. Among about 2 million clones listed, about 95% were seen once. Terminally differentiated effector memory CD45RA+ cells were left out of the naive CD8 fraction, which was CD45RO-negative and positively selected for CCR7. Notes on this clone: The antigen remains undetermined.

The receptor was isolated from a man between 18 and 35 years old in good health. Sequenced: naive CD8+ T cells sorted from blood.

The CDR3 protein is CASSLASGDTQYF. CDR3 in DNA: TGTGCCAGCAGCTTAGCCTCCGGGGATACGCAGTATTTT. The V and J genes are TRBV7-2 and TRBJ2-3; the D is unclear. Germline values: CDR1 SGHTA, CDR2 FQGNSA. The CDR3 length is 13 residues. V was shortened by 0 bases and J by 6 bases, with 7 bases between the two germline ends.